One T cell receptor beta chain is described in this entry. The clone's antigen remains unknown. No base quality information exists; no much larger clone differs at one position. One collaborating source in Seattle enrolled patients during active infection and followed them longitudinally through the course of disease. Whole blood was collected in K2EDTA tubes by collaborating institutions according to the institutions' own protocols. For TCRbeta analysis, collaborators shipped samples as frozen whole blood, isolated PBMCs, or DNA extracted from either of those sample types. Taken from the germline V gene, the CDR1 and CDR2 loops are MNHEY and SVGAGI. The cysteine opens and the phenylalanine closes a CDR3 of 14 amino acids. The kept DNA is CDR3 alone, 42 bases in frame from the first base. V is clipped by 4 bases and J by 4 bases, and the sequence between their germline boundaries is 13 bases long.

The sample is drawn from a study of blood T cell repertoires in COVID-19 (dated by TCRdb to between 2020 and 2021). About the investigation overall: Samples covering the acute and convalescent phases of COVID-19 were provided by collaborators in the United States, Italy and Spain. Sample metadata almost always included a de-identified subject ID, COVID-19 status, age in years and sex. The prospective study material was composed of cDNA or gDNA derived from T cells, B-cell-depleted T cells, or PBMCs. Subjects who had been exposed to COVID-19, were actively infected with it, or had recovered from it provided the deeply sampled blood TCRbeta repertoires that made up the dataset. A freely available public database, intended as a resource for researchers studying the immune response to SARS-CoV-2, is where the repertoires were released. Where HLA class I and class II types were available, the types were taken from metadata supplied by the sample provider, not from assay-based typing. The samples were drawn from two sources: the first 160 participants of the ongoing ImmuneRACE study, and fewer than 1,500 subjects contributed by 6 global collaborators. General study outcomes and caveats: The amount of clinical and demographic metadata varied by source and participant and was provided uncurated.

The immunoSEQ Assay, a bias-controlled multiplex PCR, was used to amplify TCRbeta CDR3 regions from genomic DNA. The original pipeline was this. Within the assay, amplification of reference gene primers was used to estimate how many nucleated cells each sample contained. Sequence reads were collapsed and filtered to measure the absolute abundance of every unique TCRbeta CDR3 rearrangement. For each sample, productive Simpson clonality was calculated by taking the square root of Simpson's diversity index across productive rearrangements. The clones in this table, taken by TCRdb from immuneACCESS, are in-frame only. Not every clone is retained; where verified, under half of the shortfall comes from an unresolved V gene, and the cause of the rest is unknown. The V and J calls and the clone size are those of that table, but D and trimming were determined from the DNA. Within this sample are about 90,000 clones, with 89% of them counted one time only. Of the sample, roughly 2.6% is held by the ten largest clones.

In this chain, TRBV6-5 is recombined with TRBJ1-1; a tentative D match to TRBD1 spans 5 bases. The source is a man over 45 with COVID-19, enrolled during active disease. The sequenced sample consisted of peripheral blood. The CDR3 in this case is CASSSPGLITEAFF. The sequenced DNA: TGTGCCAGCAGTTCGCCGGGACTGATCACTGAAGCTTTCTTT.